The 14 T cell receptor beta chains given below trace back to one sample, sequenced in a study of post-analysis software for immune sequencing data. Regarding the study as a whole: Controls had lower frequencies than patients of roughly five TRBV segments, which included TRBV5-6, TRBV5-1 and TRBV20-1.

Unique molecular identifiers had been added to the TCR beta cDNA libraries. From the PCR reads, TCRdb called clonotypes with MiXCR, one entry per CDR3 protein. The top ten hold about 11% of the sample, which has approximately 630,000 distinct CDR3 sequences, more than 50% seen once. Antigens of these TCRs are unknown. Sequences were obtained from blood. The origin of the receptors is a girl aged 2 to 10 with multiple sclerosis.

This chain joins TRBV5-1 and TRBJ2-3; 7 bases align to TRBD1. Trimming took 4 bases from V and 0 from J; bases not matched to a gene: 2. The germline CDR1 and CDR2 sequences are SGHRS and YFSETQ. The CDR3 consists of 14 residues. CDR3 region: CASSKGQSTDTQYF. In DNA, the CDR3 is TGCGCCAGCAGCAAGGGACAGAGCACAGATACGCAGTATTTT.

The genes are TRBV3-1 and TRBJ1-2; no definite D call. Germline CDR1 is LGHDT and CDR2 is YNNKEL (reference sequence). The ends were cut back, 0 bases at V and 2 bases at J, with 13 bases in the middle. This CDR3 is 16 amino acids long. The chain's CDR3 is CASSQDLRGPNYGYTF. CDR3 sequence (DNA): TGTGCCAGCAGCCAAGATCTGAGAGGGCCCAACTATGGCTACACCTTC. Using reference TRBV3-1 and TRBJ1-2 for the parts outside the CDR3, the full variable domain is DTAVSQTPKYLVTQMGNDKSIKCEQNLGHDTMYWYKQDSKKFLKIMFSYNNKELIINETVPNRFSPKSPDKAHLNLHINSLELGDSAVYFCASSQDLRGPNYGYTFGSGTRLTVV.

The rearrangement joins TRBV13 to TRBJ1-2, with 9 bases lining up with TRBD1. J gave up 4 bases and V 4 bases, and 7 bases lay outside the gene matches. The germline gives CDR1 PRHDT, CDR2 FYEKMQ (reference sequence). This CDR3 is 15 amino acids long. The CDR3: CASSSYQTGGYGYTF. The CDR3 region has the DNA TGTGCCAGCAGCTCCTATCAGACAGGGGGCTATGGCTACACCTTC. The full variable domain, with the rest looked up from reference TRBV13 and TRBJ1-2, is AAGVIQSPRHLIKEKRETATLKCYPIPRHDTVYWYQQGPGQDPQFLISFYEKMQSDKGSIPDRFSAQQFSDYHSELNMSSLELGDSALYFCASSSYQTGGYGYTFGSGTRLTVV.

V and J are TRBV7-2 and TRBJ2-1, with D perhaps TRBD2 (5 bases). Germline CDR1 is SGHTA and CDR2 is FQGNSA. The CDR3 is 12 amino acids. Trimming left V 5 bases short and J 15 bases short, with 17 bases between. The CDR3 DNA follows: TGTGCCAGCAGCCCGCAACTAGTGAGGGCGTTCTTC. It translates to CASSPQLVRAFF.

The gene calls are TRBV6-2 or TRBV6-3 and TRBJ1-5; D not certain. Germline V gene lookup returns CDR1 MNHEY and CDR2 SVGEGT. This CDR3 spans 13 amino acids. Trimming removed 6 bases from V and 4 bases from J, with 10 bases in between. The CDR3 is CASSFDWNQPQHF. The CDR3 DNA reads TGTGCCAGCAGCTTTGATTGGAATCAGCCCCAGCATTTT.

The chain couples TRBV20-1 to TRBJ2-7; D remains ambiguous. Germline CDR1 reads DFQATT; CDR2 reads SNEGSKA (reference sequence). V lost 0 bases and J lost 0, with 12 bases in between. The CDR3 runs 15 residues. As DNA, the CDR3 is TGCAGTGCTAGAGATCCCCACGGTAGCTCCTACGAGCAGTACTTC. It yields the protein CSARDPHGSSYEQYF.

The chain uses TRBV20-1 and TRBJ2-7; 7 bases are a match to TRBD2. The CDR3 is 13 amino acids. Looked up from germline, CDR1 is DFQATT and CDR2 is SNEGSKA (reference sequence). After removal of 5 bases from V and 1 base from J, the junction contained 5 bases not matched to a gene. For the CDR3, the DNA is TGCAGTGCTGTTAGCGGGCAATCCTACGAGCAGTACTTC. It codes for CSAVSGQSYEQYF.

The gene calls are TRBV19 and TRBJ2-1, with TRBD2 matching 9 bases. This CDR3 has 16 residues. Germline V gene data show CDR1 as LNHDA and CDR2 as SQIVND (reference sequence). V lost 2 bases, J lost 4 bases, and 6 bases stayed unmatched. CDR3 protein: CASSIPSGVKYNEQFF. CDR3 nucleotide sequence: TGTGCCAGTAGTATACCTAGCGGGGTTAAGTACAATGAGCAGTTCTTC.

This clonotype was detected a few times. This chain's CDR3 is CSARKPNIQYF. Here the CDR3 DNA reads TGCAGTGCTAGAAAACCAAACATTCAGTACTTC. The rearrangement uses TRBV20-1 and TRBJ2-7, with unresolved D. The better agreement between TRBJ2-4 and the DNA end casts doubt on the J call. CDR1 is DFQATT, CDR2 SNEGSKA, per germline (reference sequence). This CDR3 spans 11 amino acids.

V is TRBV12-3 or TRBV12-4 and J is TRBJ2-1, with 11 positions matching TRBD2. The CDR3 extends over 16 amino acids. V shed 3 bases and J 4 bases; nucleotides not matched to a gene: 5. The CDR3 sequence is CASSFRLAGSYNEQFF. The CDR3 DNA reads TGTGCCAGCAGTTTCCGACTAGCGGGGTCTTACAATGAGCAGTTCTTC.

The chain carries TRBV12-3 or TRBV12-4 and TRBJ2-1; 9 bases match TRBD2. V shed 5 bases, J shed 5 bases, and the junction held 7 bases outside the gene matches. CDR3 length: 15 residues. CDR3 residues: CASSMGGGAHNEQFF. In nucleotides, the CDR3 is TGTGCCAGCAGTATGGGCGGGGGGGCCCACAATGAGCAGTTCTTC.

In this sample, this clonotype turned up a few times. This sequence joins TRBV29-1 and TRBJ2-5; TRBD2 matches 10 bases. The CDR3 has 13 amino acids. V shed 7 bases and J 5 bases; nucleotides not matched to a gene: 7. The V gene's germline CDR1 is SQVTM and CDR2 ANQGSEA. The chain's CDR3 is CSARTSGWETQYF. The CDR3 coding sequence is TGCAGCGCTAGGACTAGCGGATGGGAGACCCAGTACTTC.

The table lists this clonotype with a few counts. The rearrangement joins TRBV7-6 to TRBJ2-1, with 7 bases identical to TRBD1. From germline, CDR1 is SGHVS and CDR2 FNYEAQ. The CDR3 is 17 amino acids. Trimming took 3 bases from V and 1 from J; bases not matched to a gene: 9. The DNA for the CDR3 is TGTGCCAGCAGCTTGGAGACAGGGACAATATCCTACAATGAGCAGTTCTTC. Residues: CASSLETGTISYNEQFF.

The rearrangement joins TRBV10-3 to TRBJ2-6; D remains ambiguous. From germline, CDR1 is ENHRY and CDR2 SYGVKD. The V gene lost 10 bases and the J gene lost 3 bases, with 13 bases spanning the gap. This CDR3 is built from 14 residues. The CDR3 spells CATRNGGGANVLTF. CDR3 in DNA: TGTGCCACCCGGAACGGTGGTGGGGCCAACGTCCTGACTTTC.